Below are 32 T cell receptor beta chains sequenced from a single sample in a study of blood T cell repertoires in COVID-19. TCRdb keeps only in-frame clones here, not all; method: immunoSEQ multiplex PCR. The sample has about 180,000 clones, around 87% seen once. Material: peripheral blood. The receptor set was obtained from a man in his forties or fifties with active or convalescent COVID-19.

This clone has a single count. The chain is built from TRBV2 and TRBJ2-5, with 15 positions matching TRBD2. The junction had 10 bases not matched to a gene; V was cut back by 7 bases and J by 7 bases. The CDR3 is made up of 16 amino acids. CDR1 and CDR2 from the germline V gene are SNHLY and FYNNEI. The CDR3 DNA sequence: TGTGCCAGCACCCTTGGGACTAGCGGGGGGCTTGGGACCCAGTACTTC. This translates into CASTLGTSGGLGTQYF.

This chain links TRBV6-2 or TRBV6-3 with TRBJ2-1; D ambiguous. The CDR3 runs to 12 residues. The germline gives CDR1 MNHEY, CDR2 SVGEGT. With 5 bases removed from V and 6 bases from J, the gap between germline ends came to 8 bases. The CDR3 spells CASSTHFNEQFF. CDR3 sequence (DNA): TGTGCCAGCAGTACCCACTTCAATGAGCAGTTCTTC.

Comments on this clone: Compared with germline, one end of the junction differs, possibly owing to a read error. The CDR3 DNA reads TGTGCTAGCAGCGCTACCGGGACAGGGACAGGAGAGACCCAGTACTTC. It yields the protein CASSATGTGTGETQYF. The chain joins TRBV7-7 to TRBJ2-5; 9 nucleotides align to TRBD1. Germline CDR1 reads SSHAT; CDR2 reads FNYEAQ (reference sequence). This CDR3 contains 16 residues.

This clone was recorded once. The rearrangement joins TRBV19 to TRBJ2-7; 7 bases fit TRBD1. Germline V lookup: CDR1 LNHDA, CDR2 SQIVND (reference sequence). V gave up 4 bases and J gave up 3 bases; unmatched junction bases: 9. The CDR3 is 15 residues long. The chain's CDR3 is CASSTGQSRVYEQYF. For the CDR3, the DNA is TGTGCCAGTAGTACGGGACAGTCTAGGGTCTACGAGCAGTACTTC.

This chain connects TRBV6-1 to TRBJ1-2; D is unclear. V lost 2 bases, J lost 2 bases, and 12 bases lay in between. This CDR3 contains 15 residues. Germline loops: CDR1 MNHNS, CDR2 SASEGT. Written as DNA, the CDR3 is TGTGCCAGCAGTGAACCAGGCGGACTGAACTATGGCTACACCTTC. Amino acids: CASSEPGGLNYGYTF.

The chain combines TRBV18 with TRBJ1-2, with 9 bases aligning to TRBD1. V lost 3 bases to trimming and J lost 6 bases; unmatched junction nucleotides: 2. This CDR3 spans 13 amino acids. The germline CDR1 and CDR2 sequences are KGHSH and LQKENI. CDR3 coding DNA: TGTGCCAGCTCACCCCGGGACAGGGATGGCTACACCTTC. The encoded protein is CASSPRDRDGYTF.

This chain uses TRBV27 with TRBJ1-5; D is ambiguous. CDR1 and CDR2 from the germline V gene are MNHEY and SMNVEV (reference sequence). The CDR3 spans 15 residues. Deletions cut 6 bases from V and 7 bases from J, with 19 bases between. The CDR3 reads CASSLQAGRNQPQHF. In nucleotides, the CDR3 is TGTGCCAGCAGCCTCCAGGCAGGCAGGAACCAGCCCCAGCATTTT.

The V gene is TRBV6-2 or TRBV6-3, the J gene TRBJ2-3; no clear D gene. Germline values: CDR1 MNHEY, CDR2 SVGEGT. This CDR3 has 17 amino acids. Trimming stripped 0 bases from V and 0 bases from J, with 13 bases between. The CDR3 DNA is TGTGCCAGCAGTTACTCAACCGCCACTCTTAGCACAGATACGCAGTATTTT. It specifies CASSYSTATLSTDTQYF.

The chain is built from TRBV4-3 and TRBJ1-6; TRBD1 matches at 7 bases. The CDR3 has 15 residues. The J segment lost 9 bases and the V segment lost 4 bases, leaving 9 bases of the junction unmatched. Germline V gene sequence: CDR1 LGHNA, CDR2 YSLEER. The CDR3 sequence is CASSRSQGNGSPLHF. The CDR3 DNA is TGCGCCAGCAGCCGCTCACAGGGGAACGGTTCACCCCTCCACTTT.

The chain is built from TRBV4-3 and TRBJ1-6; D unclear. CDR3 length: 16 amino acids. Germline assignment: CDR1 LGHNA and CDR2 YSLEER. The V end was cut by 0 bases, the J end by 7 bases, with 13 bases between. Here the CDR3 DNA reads TGCGCCAGCAGCCAAGATCTTAACACCCGAAATTCACCCCTCCACTTT. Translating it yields CASSQDLNTRNSPLHF.

This CDR3 is CASSGGQGLQAKNIQYF. CDR3 nucleotide sequence: TGCGCCAGCAGCGGGGGACAGGGGCTCCAAGCCAAAAACATTCAGTACTTC. The chain has TRBV5-1 and TRBJ2-4; 10 positions agree with TRBD1. The CDR3 is made up of 17 amino acids. Germline V gene data show CDR1 as SGHRS and CDR2 as YFSETQ. V gave up 4 bases and J gave up 0 bases; unmatched junction bases: 7.

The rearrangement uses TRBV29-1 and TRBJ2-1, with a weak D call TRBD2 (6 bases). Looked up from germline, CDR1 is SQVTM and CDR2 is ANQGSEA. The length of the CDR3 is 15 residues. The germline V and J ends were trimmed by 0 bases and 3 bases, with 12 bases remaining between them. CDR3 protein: CSVEENSGYYNEQFF. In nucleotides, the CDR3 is TGCAGCGTTGAAGAAAACAGCGGGTACTACAATGAGCAGTTCTTC.

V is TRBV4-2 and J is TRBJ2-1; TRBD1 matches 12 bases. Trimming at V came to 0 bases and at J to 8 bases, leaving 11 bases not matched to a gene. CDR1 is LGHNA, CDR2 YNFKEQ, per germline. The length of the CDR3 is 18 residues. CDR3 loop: CASSQEWVGGQGAYEQFF. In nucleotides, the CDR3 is TGTGCCAGCAGCCAAGAGTGGGTGGGGGGACAGGGGGCGTATGAGCAGTTCTTC.

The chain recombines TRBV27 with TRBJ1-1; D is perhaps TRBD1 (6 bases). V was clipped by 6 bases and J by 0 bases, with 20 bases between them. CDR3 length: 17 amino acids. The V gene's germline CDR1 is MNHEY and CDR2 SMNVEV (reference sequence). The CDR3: CASRKGGGSLMNTEAFF. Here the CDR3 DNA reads TGTGCCAGCAGAAAGGGGGGGGGATCTTTAATGAACACTGAAGCTTTCTTT.

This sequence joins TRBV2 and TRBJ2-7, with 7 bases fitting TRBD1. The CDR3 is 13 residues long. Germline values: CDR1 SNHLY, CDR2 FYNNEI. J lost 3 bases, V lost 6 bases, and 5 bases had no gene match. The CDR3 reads CASSGTAYYEQYF. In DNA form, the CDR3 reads TGTGCCAGCAGCGGGACAGCGTACTACGAGCAGTACTTC. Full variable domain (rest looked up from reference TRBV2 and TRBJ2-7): EPEVTQTPSHQVTQMGQEVILRCVPISNHLYFYWYRQILGQKVEFLVSFYNNEISEKSEIFDDQFSVERPDGSNFTLKIRSTKLEDSAMYFCASSGTAYYEQYFGPGTRLTVT.

CDR3 protein: CASSDDSRELFF. The CDR3 nucleotides read TGTGCCAGCAGTGACGATAGCCGTGAACTGTTTTTT. This chain joins TRBV2 and TRBJ1-4, with no clear D. The CDR3 is made up of 12 amino acids. The germline gives CDR1 SNHLY, CDR2 FYNNEI. Trimming stripped 3 bases from V and 12 bases from J, with 11 bases between.

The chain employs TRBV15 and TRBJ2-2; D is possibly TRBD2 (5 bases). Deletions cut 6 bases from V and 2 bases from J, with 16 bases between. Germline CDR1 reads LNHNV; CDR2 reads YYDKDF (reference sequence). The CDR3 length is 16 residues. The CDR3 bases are TGTGCCACCAGTGGAGGCGCGTCCCCCAACACCGGGGAGCTGTTTTTT. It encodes CATSGGASPNTGELFF.

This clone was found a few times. CDR3 sequence reads: CAWSVRMGSSYNSPLHF. Here the CDR3 DNA reads TGTGCCTGGAGTGTCAGGATGGGGAGCTCCTATAATTCACCCCTCCACTTT. This chain uses TRBV30 with TRBJ1-6; no firm D call. Per germline, CDR1 GTSNPN and CDR2 SVGIG (reference sequence). V lost 0 bases, J lost 0 bases, and 12 bases lay in between. The CDR3 is 17 amino acids.

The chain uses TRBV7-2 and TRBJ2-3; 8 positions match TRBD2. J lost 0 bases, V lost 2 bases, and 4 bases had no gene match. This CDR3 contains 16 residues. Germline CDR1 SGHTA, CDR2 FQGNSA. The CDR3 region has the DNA TGTGCCAGCAGCTTAAGAGCGGGGGCTAGCACAGATACGCAGTATTTT. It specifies CASSLRAGASTDTQYF.

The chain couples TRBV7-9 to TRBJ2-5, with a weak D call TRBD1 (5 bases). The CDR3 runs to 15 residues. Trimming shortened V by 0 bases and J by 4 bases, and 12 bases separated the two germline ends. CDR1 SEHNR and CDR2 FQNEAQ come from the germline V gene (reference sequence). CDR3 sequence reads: CASSLAVGRVETQYF. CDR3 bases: TGTGCCAGCAGCTTAGCGGTGGGCAGGGTAGAGACCCAGTACTTC.

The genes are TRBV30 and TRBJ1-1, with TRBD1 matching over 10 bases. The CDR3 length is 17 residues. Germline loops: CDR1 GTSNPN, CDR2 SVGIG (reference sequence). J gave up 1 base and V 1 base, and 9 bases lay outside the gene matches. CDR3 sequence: CAWSGSDRGSPNTEAFF. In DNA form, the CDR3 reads TGTGCCTGGAGTGGTTCGGACAGGGGGTCCCCGAACACTGAAGCTTTCTTT.

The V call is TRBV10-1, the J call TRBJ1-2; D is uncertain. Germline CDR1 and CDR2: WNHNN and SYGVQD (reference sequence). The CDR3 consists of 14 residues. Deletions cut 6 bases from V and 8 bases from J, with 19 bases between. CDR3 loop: CASRDFRTTRGYTF. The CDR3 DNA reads TGCGCCAGCAGAGATTTTAGGACTACACGAGGCTACACCTTC.

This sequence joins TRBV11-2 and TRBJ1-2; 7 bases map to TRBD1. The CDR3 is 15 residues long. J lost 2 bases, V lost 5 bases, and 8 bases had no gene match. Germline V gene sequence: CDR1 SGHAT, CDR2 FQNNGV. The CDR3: CASSLGTVKNYGYTF. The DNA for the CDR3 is TGTGCCAGCAGCCTGGGGACAGTAAAGAACTATGGCTACACCTTC.

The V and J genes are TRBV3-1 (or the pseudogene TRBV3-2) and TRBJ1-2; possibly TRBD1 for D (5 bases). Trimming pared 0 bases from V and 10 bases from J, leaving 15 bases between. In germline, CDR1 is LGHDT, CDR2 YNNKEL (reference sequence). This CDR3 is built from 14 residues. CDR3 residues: CASSQDRAGGDYTF. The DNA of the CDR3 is TGTGCCAGCAGCCAAGATAGGGCAGGAGGGGACTACACCTTC.

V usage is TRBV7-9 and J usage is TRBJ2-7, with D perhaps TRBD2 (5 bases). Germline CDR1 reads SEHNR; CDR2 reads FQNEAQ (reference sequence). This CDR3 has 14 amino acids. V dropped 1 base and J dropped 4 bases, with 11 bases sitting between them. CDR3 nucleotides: TGTGCCAGCAGCTTAGACACGGGGTGGTACGAGCAGTACTTC. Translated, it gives CASSLDTGWYEQYF.

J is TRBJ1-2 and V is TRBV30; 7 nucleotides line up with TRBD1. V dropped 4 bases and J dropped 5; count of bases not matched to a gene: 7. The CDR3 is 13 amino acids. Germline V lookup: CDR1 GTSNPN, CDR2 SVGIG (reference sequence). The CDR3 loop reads CAWTTGPIYGYTF. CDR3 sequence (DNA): TGTGCCTGGACGACAGGGCCAATATATGGCTACACCTTC. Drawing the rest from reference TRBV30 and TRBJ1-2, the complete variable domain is SQTIHQWPATLVQPVGSPLSLECTVEGTSNPNLYWYRQAAGRGLQLLFYSVGIGQISSEVPQNLSASRPQDRQFILSSKKLLLSDSGFYLCAWTTGPIYGYTFGSGTRLTVV.

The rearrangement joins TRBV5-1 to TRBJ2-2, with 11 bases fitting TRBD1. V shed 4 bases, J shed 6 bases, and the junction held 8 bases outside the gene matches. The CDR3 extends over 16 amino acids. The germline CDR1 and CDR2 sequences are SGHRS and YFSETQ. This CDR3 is CASSPPGQGVAGELFF. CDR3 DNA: TGCGCCAGCAGCCCGCCGGGACAGGGGGTCGCCGGGGAGCTGTTTTTT.

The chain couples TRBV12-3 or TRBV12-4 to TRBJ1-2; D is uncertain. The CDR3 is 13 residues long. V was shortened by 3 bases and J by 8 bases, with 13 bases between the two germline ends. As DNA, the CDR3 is TGTGCCAGCAGTTTCGGCAGGTCATCGGGCTACACCTTC. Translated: CASSFGRSSGYTF.

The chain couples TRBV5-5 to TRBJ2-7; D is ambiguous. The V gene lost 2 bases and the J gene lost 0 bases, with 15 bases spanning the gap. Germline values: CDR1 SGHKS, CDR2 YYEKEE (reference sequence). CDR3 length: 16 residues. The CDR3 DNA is TGTGCCAGCAGCTTATACTACTTTGGCGACTCCTACGAGCAGTACTTC. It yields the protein CASSLYYFGDSYEQYF.

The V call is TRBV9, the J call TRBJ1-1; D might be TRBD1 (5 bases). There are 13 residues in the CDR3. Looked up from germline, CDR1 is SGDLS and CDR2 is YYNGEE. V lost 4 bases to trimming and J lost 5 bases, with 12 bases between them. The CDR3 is CASSSLGGTEAFF. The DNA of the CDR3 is TGTGCCAGCAGCTCCCTTGGGGGGACTGAAGCTTTCTTT.

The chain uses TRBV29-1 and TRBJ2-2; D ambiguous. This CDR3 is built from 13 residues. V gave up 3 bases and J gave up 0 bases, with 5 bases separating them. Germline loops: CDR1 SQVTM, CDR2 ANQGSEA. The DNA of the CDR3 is TGCAGCGTTGACAGGTCGAACACCGGGGAGCTGTTTTTT. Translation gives CSVDRSNTGELFF.

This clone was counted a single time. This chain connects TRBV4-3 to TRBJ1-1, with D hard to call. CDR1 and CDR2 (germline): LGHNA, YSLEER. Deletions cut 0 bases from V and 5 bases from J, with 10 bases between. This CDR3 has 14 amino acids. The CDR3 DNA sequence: TGCGCCAGCAGCCAAGACGCTTACGGGACTGAAGCTTTCTTT. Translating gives CASSQDAYGTEAFF.